These T cell receptor beta chains were read from a single sample in a study of T cell repertoires in cytomegalovirus infection. Each CDR3 protein gets one entry after TCRdb re-called the reads with MiXCR. The sample shows about 360,000 distinct CDR3 sequences, less than 20% of them seen only once. The source material was PBMCs. These receptors all come from a human donor in good health (CMV status not recorded). Some clones in this sample may be carry-over from other donors' samples. The CDR3 runs from the conserved cysteine through the conserved F or W. The D gene is left open where the match is weak. Clone size is shown for a subset of rows, as once, few, many or a class of expanded clone.

D | J | length | size | V | CDR3 | DNA
- | TRBJ1-6 | 15 | - | TRBV5-6 | CASSSSRGANSPLHF | TGTGCCAGCAGCTCCTCCAGGGGCGCCAATTCACCCCTCCACTTT
- | TRBJ2-3 | 15 | many | TRBV7-2 | CASSLTGDLTDTQYF | TGTGCCAGCAGCTTAACAGGAGATCTCACAGATACGCAGTATTTT
- | TRBJ2-5 | 13 | - | TRBV20-1 | CSARDPSGGTQYF | TGCAGTGCTAGAGATCCGAGCGGTGGGACCCAGTACTTC
TRBD2 | TRBJ2-1 | 16 | few | TRBV20-1 | CSARDDSGGASHEQFF | TGCAGTGCTAGAGATGATAGCGGGGGGGCCTCCCATGAGCAGTTCTTC
- | TRBJ2-7 | 14 | few | TRBV7-2 | CASISGQGHYEQYF | TGTGCCAGCATTTCGGGGCAGGGTCACTACGAGCAGTACTTC
TRBD2 | TRBJ2-7 | 14 | - | TRBV7-2 | CASSLEASGNLKYF | TGTGCCAGCAGCTTAGAAGCTAGCGGGAATCTAAAGTACTTC
- | TRBJ1-6 | 12 | - | TRBV7-9 | CASSVGHSPLHF | TGTGCCAGCAGCGTGGGACATTCACCCCTCCACTTT
TRBD1 | TRBJ1-1 | 15 | few | TRBV5-1 | CASSSEGTVNTEAFF | TGCGCCAGCAGTTCCGAGGGGACAGTGAACACTGAAGCTTTCTTT
- | TRBJ1-1 | 9 | many | TRBV7-2 | CASSSKAFF | TGTGCCAGCAGCTCTAAAGCTTTCTTT
TRBD1 | TRBJ2-7 | 16 | - | TRBV11-2 | CASSPVSRQGRYEQYF | TGTGCCAGCAGCCCGGTGTCCAGACAGGGACGCTACGAGCAGTACTTC
- | TRBJ2-5 | 14 | - | TRBV12-3/TRBV12-4 | CASSPPVGPLAQYF | TGTGCCAGCAGCCCGCCCGTCGGTCCCCTAGCCCAGTACTTC
- | TRBJ2-1 | 17 | many | TRBV7-8 | CASSKPSAIDLYNEQFF | TGTGCCAGCAGCAAACCTAGCGCCATAGACCTGTACAATGAGCAGTTCTTC
TRBD1 | TRBJ1-6 | 15 | few | TRBV10-3 | CAISESTGANSPLHF | TGTGCCATCAGTGAGTCGACAGGGGCCAATTCACCCCTCCACTTT
TRBD1 | TRBJ2-1 | 16 | - | TRBV2 | CASSEIGTGTYNEQFF | TGTGCCAGCAGTGAAATCGGGACAGGGACCTACAATGAGCAGTTCTTC
TRBD1 | TRBJ2-3 | 19 | few | TRBV6-1 | CASSLNAGQGRGDTDTQYF | TGTGCCAGCAGTCTCAACGCTGGACAGGGCCGCGGTGACACAGATACGCAGTATTTT
TRBD1 | TRBJ2-5 | 15 | many | TRBV7-9 | CASSLTGVGRETQYF | TGTGCCAGCAGTCTCACAGGGGTGGGCCGGGAGACCCAGTACTTC